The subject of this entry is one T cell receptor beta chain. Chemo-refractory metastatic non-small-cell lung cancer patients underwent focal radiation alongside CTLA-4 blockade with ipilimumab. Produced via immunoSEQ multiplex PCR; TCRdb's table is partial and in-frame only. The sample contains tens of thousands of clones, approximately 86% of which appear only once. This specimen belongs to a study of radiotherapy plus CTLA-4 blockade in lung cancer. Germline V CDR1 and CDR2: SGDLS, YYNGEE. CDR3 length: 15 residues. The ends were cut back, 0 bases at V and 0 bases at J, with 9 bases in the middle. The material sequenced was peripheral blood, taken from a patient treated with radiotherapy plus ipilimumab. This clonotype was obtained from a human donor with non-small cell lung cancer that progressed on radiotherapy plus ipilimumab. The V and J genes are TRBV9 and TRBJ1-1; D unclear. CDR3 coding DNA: TGTGCCAGCAGCGTAGAGTTCAGCATGAACACTGAAGCTTTCTTT. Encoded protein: CASSVEFSMNTEAFF. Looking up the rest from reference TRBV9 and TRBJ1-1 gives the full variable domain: DSGVTQTPKHLITATGQRVTLRCSPRSGDLSVYWYQQSLDQGLQFLIQYYNGEERAKGNILERFSAQQFPDLHSELNLSSLELGDSALYFCASSVEFSMNTEAFFGQGTRLTVV.